The 27 T cell receptor beta chains below were found in one sample sequenced in a study of blood T cells in healthy people across ages. A second PCR, run for about 6 to 11 cycles, used a sample-barcoded 5' primer plus a J-beta primer mix. TCRdb processed the 5' RACE reads anew with MiXCR; each CDR3 protein has one entry. Of 600,000 to 800,000 distinct CDR3 sequences in the sample, 52% are singletons; the top ten hold around an eighth. The sample taken for sequencing was blood. These receptors all stem from an elderly woman in good health.

Turning to this clonotype: A read error may produce the germline difference seen at one junction end. V usage is TRBV4-1 and J usage is TRBJ1-1, with D unclear. From germline, CDR1 is MGHRA and CDR2 YSYEKL. This CDR3 contains 14 residues. CDR3 region: CASGQDPSYTEAFF. Here the CDR3 DNA reads TGCGCCAGCGGCCAAGACCCGTCCTACACTGAGGCTTTCTTT.

The J gene is TRBJ2-3, the V gene TRBV27; 8 positions agree with TRBD1. The junction had 10 bases not matched to a gene; V was cut back by 4 bases and J by 4 bases. The germline gives CDR1 MNHEY, CDR2 SMNVEV (reference sequence). The CDR3 length is 16 residues. This CDR3 reads CASSSQGASLADTQYF. CDR3 sequence (DNA): TGTGCCAGCAGTTCGCAGGGGGCGTCCCTGGCAGATACGCAGTATTTT.

In its sample, this clonotype was seen many times. The chain's CDR3 is CASSAPGQKETQYF. The CDR3, as DNA: TGTGCCAGCAGTGCACCCGGACAGAAAGAGACCCAGTACTTC. The rearrangement joins TRBV12-3 or TRBV12-4 to TRBJ2-5; tentative D call: TRBD1 (6 bases). The CDR3 is made up of 14 amino acids. Trimming pared 5 bases from V and 3 bases from J, leaving 13 bases between.

This chain connects TRBV28 to TRBJ2-1; possibly TRBD2 for D (7 bases). The J call is doubtful: the DNA matches TRBJ2-7 better. The CDR3 spans 16 residues. The V gene's germline CDR1 is MDHEN and CDR2 SYDVKM. CDR3 in DNA: TGTGCCAGCACCAGGGGAGTGGGACGGGGGGACAATGAGCAGTACTTC. It is translated as CASTRGVGRGDNEQYF.

This clonotype was counted ten times or more. This chain links TRBV3-1 with TRBJ1-4; TRBD1 might be the D (6 bases). CDR1 is LGHDT, CDR2 YNNKEL, per germline (reference sequence). V gave up 5 bases and J gave up 5 bases, with 12 bases separating them. This CDR3 has 14 amino acids. The CDR3 sequence is CASSRSGGNEKLFF. The CDR3 DNA is TGTGCCAGCAGCAGATCGGGGGGCAATGAAAAACTGTTTTTT.

This clonotype was seen repeatedly, ten times or more. The chain uses TRBV6-5 and TRBJ2-1, with D hard to call. The V end lost 0 bases, the J end lost 6 bases, and 9 bases lay between the germline ends. The CDR3 is 14 residues long. Germline V gives CDR1 MNHEY, CDR2 SVGAGI. CDR3 DNA: TGTGCCAGCAGTTACTCCGAACTGGGCAATGAGCAGTTCTTC. This codes for CASSYSELGNEQFF.

This sequence joins TRBV14 and TRBJ2-1; TRBD1 is a possible D gene (6 bases). Germline V CDR1 and CDR2: SGHDN, FVKESK. Trimming stripped 2 bases from V and 6 bases from J, with 14 bases between. The CDR3 totals 15 residues. CDR3 region: CASSQNQGIPNEQFF. CDR3 in DNA: TGTGCCAGCAGCCAAAACCAGGGGATCCCCAATGAGCAGTTCTTC.

The chain recombines TRBV27 with TRBJ2-5, with 11 bases aligning to TRBD2. The germline CDR1 and CDR2 sequences are MNHEY and SMNVEV (reference sequence). The V gene end was trimmed by 4 bases and the J gene end by 2 bases; junction bases not matched to a gene: 6. This CDR3 comprises 16 residues. The DNA of the CDR3 is TGTGCCAGCAGTTCTTTGGGACTAGCGGAACAAGAGACCCAGTACTTC. Residues: CASSSLGLAEQETQYF.

The V and J genes are TRBV29-1 and TRBJ2-7; 8 bases agree with TRBD1. After removal of 3 bases from V and 3 bases from J, the junction contained 4 bases not matched to a gene. The CDR3 consists of 13 residues. The germline CDR1 and CDR2 sequences are SQVTM and ANQGSEA. CDR3 bases: TGCAGCGTTGAGCGTACAGGGGGCTACGAGCAGTACTTC. Protein product: CSVERTGGYEQYF.

The CDR3 here is CASSLSASFSYEQYF. The CDR3 bases are TGTGCCAGCAGTTTATCCGCTAGCTTCTCCTACGAGCAGTACTTC. The J gene is TRBJ2-7, the V gene TRBV27; the D gene is possibly TRBD2 (5 bases). Germline CDR1 MNHEY, CDR2 SMNVEV (reference sequence). V gave up 0 bases and J gave up 0 bases, with 9 bases separating them. The CDR3 spans 15 residues.

This clonotype showed up many times. The V gene is TRBV20-1, the J gene TRBJ2-7; no firm D call. The germline CDR1 and CDR2 sequences are DFQATT and SNEGSKA (reference sequence). The CDR3 covers 10 residues. V lost 6 bases and J lost 4, with 7 bases in between. In DNA form, the CDR3 reads TGCAGTGCCCCACGGTACGAGCAGTACTTC. This codes for CSAPRYEQYF.

The table lists this clonotype with a count of one. With a much larger clone just one base away, this may be a read error. The gene calls are TRBV5-1 and TRBJ2-3, with TRBD1 matching over 7 bases. The CDR3 loop spans 16 amino acids. Germline V gene sequence: CDR1 SGHRS, CDR2 YFSETQ. Written as DNA, the CDR3 is TGCGCCAGCAGCTTGGCGGCGGGTAAGGGGACAGATACGCGGTATTTT. Translated, it gives CASSLAAGKGTDTRYF.

The V call is TRBV20-1, the J call TRBJ2-4; perhaps TRBD2 as D (5 bases). The V end was cut by 3 bases, the J end by 13 bases, with 31 bases between. CDR3 length: 17 residues. CDR1 and CDR2 from the germline V gene are DFQATT and SNEGSKA (reference sequence). CDR3 bases: TGCAGTGCTAGTTGGGAGCGATATAGAGGTATTTTCGATGAGCAGTACTTC. It encodes CSASWERYRGIFDEQYF.

On this clonotype: A much larger clone lies a single base off, so this may be a read error. V usage is TRBV24-1 and J usage is TRBJ2-5, with D possibly TRBD2 on 5 matching bases. Per germline, CDR1 KGHDR and CDR2 SFDVKD. The germline V and J ends were trimmed by 0 bases and 11 bases, with 18 bases remaining between them. This CDR3 has 15 residues. This CDR3 is CATSDLAGSVNEQYF. The DNA of the CDR3 is TGTGCCACCAGTGATTTGGCGGGTTCTGTTAATGAGCAGTACTTC.

The chain employs TRBV28 and TRBJ2-7; the D gene is possibly TRBD1 (8 bases). The germline V gene has CDR1 MDHEN and CDR2 SYDVKM. The V end was cut by 3 bases, the J end by 6 bases, with 18 bases between. CDR3 length equals 15 residues. The CDR3 DNA is TGTGCCAGCAGTTTCCCATCGGACAGGGAGGGCGAGCAGTACTTC. It yields the protein CASSFPSDREGEQYF.

On this clonotype: Being one base from a much bigger clone, this may be a read error. This chain links TRBV7-3 with TRBJ2-3, with D perhaps TRBD1 (5 bases). There are 13 residues in the CDR3. CDR1 and CDR2 (germline): SGHTA, FQGTGA. The CDR3 sequence is CASSRVGPDMQYF. CDR3 bases: TGTGCCAGCAGCCGTGTGGGGCCCGATATGCAGTATTTT.

The chain is built from TRBV15 and TRBJ1-5; D might be TRBD1 (5 bases). The CDR3 extends over 14 amino acids. V shed 3 bases and J shed 0 bases, with 6 bases lying between them. Per the germline V gene, CDR1 is LNHNV and CDR2 is YYDKDF (reference sequence). The CDR3 is CATSRTVSNQPQHF. DNA of the CDR3: TGTGCCACCAGCAGGACAGTTAGCAATCAGCCCCAGCATTTT.

In its sample, this clonotype was seen many times. This sequence joins TRBV10-3 and TRBJ2-1; D tentatively reads TRBD1 or TRBD2 (5 bases each). The V gene lost 7 bases and the J gene lost 6 bases, with 13 bases spanning the gap. This CDR3 contains 13 residues. The germline CDR1 and CDR2 sequences are ENHRY and SYGVKD. The DNA for the CDR3 is TGTGCCATCAAAGATTGGGACCCCAATGAGCAGTTCTTC. The encoded protein is CAIKDWDPNEQFF.

This clonotype has more than one count but fewer than ten. V gene TRBV24-1 combines with J gene TRBJ2-1, with D unresolved. Germline values: CDR1 KGHDR, CDR2 SFDVKD. The CDR3 is 11 amino acids. Trimming pared 6 bases from V and 9 bases from J, leaving 8 bases between. In DNA, the CDR3 is TGTGCCACCAGTAGTGCCCGTGAGCAGTTCTTC. Amino acid sequence: CATSSAREQFF.

A word on this clonotype: A much larger clone lies one base from this, so it may be a read error. This chain uses TRBV2 with TRBJ1-6; 10 nucleotides align to TRBD1. The CDR3 runs 14 residues. Germline CDR1 reads SNHLY; CDR2 reads FYNNEI. The CDR3 DNA follows: TGTGCCAACAGTGTAGGGACAGGGGCTTCACCCCTCCACTTT. Residues: CANSVGTGASPLHF.

The chain carries TRBV7-8 and TRBJ1-4, with a weak D call TRBD1 (5 bases). Trimming took 1 base from V and 8 from J, leaving 17 bases between them. Per germline, CDR1 SGHVS and CDR2 FQNEAQ. This CDR3 has 16 residues. The CDR3 DNA reads TGTGCCAGCAGCTTAGTACGATTGGGACCGAAGGAAAAACTGTTTTTT. Residues: CASSLVRLGPKEKLFF.

This chain joins TRBV21-1 and TRBJ1-4; no check of the table's D call, TRBD1, against the DNA was made. TRBV21-1 is labeled a pseudogene. CDR3 length equals 14 residues. The CDR3 bases are TGTGCCAGCAGCTACGGGACAGGGCGGGAAAAACTGTTTTTT. Protein product: CASSYGTGREKLFF.

The table lists this clonotype with a few counts. The chain links TRBV20-1 to TRBJ2-3, with D possibly matching TRBD1 (6 bases). Germline CDR1 DFQATT, CDR2 SNEGSKA (reference sequence). This CDR3 comprises 15 residues. V was pared by 3 bases and J by 2 bases, with 15 bases between. The CDR3 loop reads CSASGVRGITDTQYF. CDR3 DNA: TGCAGTGCTAGTGGGGTCAGGGGAATCACAGATACGCAGTATTTT.

This clonotype was observed at least ten times. The rearrangement uses TRBV6-5 and TRBJ2-7, with 7 bases fitting TRBD1. Losses at the gene ends were 2 bases for V and 2 bases for J; bases not matched to a gene: 6. This CDR3 has 15 residues. Germline CDR1 MNHEY, CDR2 SVGAGI. CDR3: CASSYLGQLAYEQYF. CDR3 DNA: TGTGCCAGCAGTTACCTGGGACAGCTTGCCTACGAGCAGTACTTC.

The chain is built from TRBV20-1 and TRBJ2-1; TRBD2 matches at 7 bases. CDR1 and CDR2 (germline): DFQATT, SNEGSKA (reference sequence). The CDR3 runs to 14 residues. J was trimmed by 1 base and V by 6 bases; bases with no gene match: 6. The CDR3 spells CSAPSGWSYNEQFF. CDR3 coding DNA: TGCAGTGCCCCTAGCGGATGGTCCTACAATGAGCAGTTCTTC.

In this sample, this clonotype turned up many times. The J gene is TRBJ2-2, the V gene TRBV9; D ambiguous. Trimming shortened V by 2 bases and J by 6 bases, and 14 bases separated the two germline ends. This CDR3 is 15 amino acids long. CDR1 is SGDLS and CDR2 is YYNGEE in the germline V gene. This CDR3 reads CASSVEDHLAGELFF. For the CDR3, the DNA is TGTGCCAGCAGCGTCGAGGACCATCTGGCCGGGGAGCTGTTTTTT.

This clonotype was counted at least ten times. The V gene is TRBV29-1, the J gene TRBJ1-4; D uncertain. The CDR3 is 12 amino acids. From germline, CDR1 is SQVTM and CDR2 ANQGSEA. V was trimmed by 7 bases and J by 6 bases, leaving 12 bases between them. CDR3 residues: CSARGADEKLFF. The CDR3 DNA reads TGCAGCGCCCGGGGAGCGGATGAAAAACTGTTTTTT.